Listed below are T cell receptor beta chains from one sample, sequenced in a study of cytomegalovirus exposure and HLA in healthy donors. TCRdb's table, derived via immunoSEQ multiplex PCR, lists solely in-frame clones and lacks some. This sample has tens of thousands of clones; less than 80% occur once, and the top ten carry around 5.6%. Sequenced input: PBMCs. The origin of the receptors is a boy aged 10-17 years in good health and CMV-seropositive. CDR3s leave out the opening cysteine and the closing phenylalanine or tryptophan. The order of the fields is J gene, V gene, CDR3 protein.

J: TRBJ1-1
V: TRBV10-3
CDR3: AITGHLGTEAF

J: TRBJ1-1
V: TRBV30
CDR3: AWSVGDRVRTEAF

J: TRBJ2-3
V: TRBV29-1
CDR3: SVEAGVSTDTQY

J: TRBJ2-7
V: TRBV6-5
CDR3: ASSYRDRDGEQY

J: TRBJ2-7
V: TRBV5-1
CDR3: ASSSGTGVLYEQY

J: TRBJ1-1
V: TRBV2
CDR3: ASTGQPNTEAF

J: TRBJ2-1
V: TRBV5-1
CDR3: ASSLRSSLEQF

J: TRBJ1-3
V: TRBV30
CDR3: AWSPGRAHTIY

J: TRBJ2-3
V: TRBV7-7
CDR3: ASSSGDMGGSTDTQY

J: TRBJ1-2
V: TRBV28
CDR3: ASSTADGTGGFGYT

J: TRBJ2-4
V: TRBV7-3
CDR3: ASSLGGGRGNIQY

J: TRBJ1-2
V: TRBV2
CDR3: ASTRIFVGYT

J: TRBJ1-3
V: TRBV4-3
CDR3: ASSHPGVSPISGNTIY

J: TRBJ1-1
V: TRBV25-1
CDR3: ASSEFETMNTEAF

J: TRBJ2-2
V: TRBV7-3
CDR3: ASSGKTTGELF

J: TRBJ2-1
V: TRBV5-1
CDR3: ASSSKAGDEF

J: TRBJ2-7
V: TRBV30
CDR3: AWSPRLTGVREQY

J: TRBJ1-3
V: TRBV28
CDR3: ASSSQDRVPGNTIY

J: TRBJ1-5
V: TRBV19
CDR3: ASSTGAGQPQH

J: TRBJ1-2
V: TRBV18
CDR3: ASSPGDGVGGYT

J: TRBJ2-7
V: TRBV18
CDR3: ASSPDRYYEQY

J: TRBJ2-1
V: TRBV5-1
CDR3: ASSLAPSGINEQF

J: TRBJ2-7
V: TRBV6-5
CDR3: ASSYSQRGPYEQY

J: TRBJ2-1
V: TRBV7-8
CDR3: ASSFPGLAGQSSYNEQF

J: TRBJ2-3
V: TRBV5-1
CDR3: ASSSPGLSTDTQY

J: TRBJ2-7
V: TRBV27
CDR3: ASSKGQGPYEQY

J: TRBJ2-7
V: TRBV10-1
CDR3: ASSESGQGDEQY

J: TRBJ1-2
V: TRBV7-9
CDR3: ASNLPGGNYGYT

J: TRBJ2-3
V: TRBV6-4
CDR3: ASSDSYVAGLTDTQY

J: TRBJ2-6
V: TRBV5-6
CDR3: ASSFSWSGANVLT

J: TRBJ1-2
V: TRBV27
CDR3: ASSFSARGFNYGYP

J: TRBJ2-3
V: TRBV5-4
CDR3: ASSLGGGGGDTDTQY

J: TRBJ1-1
V: TRBV15
CDR3: ATSRDTGGRAAF

J: TRBJ2-3
V: TRBV27
CDR3: ASRRVEADTQY

J: TRBJ1-2
V: TRBV9
CDR3: ASSLGTGRLNYGYT

J: TRBJ2-7
V: TRBV4-3
CDR3: ASSQGGGSLYEQY

J: TRBJ2-1
V: TRBV30
CDR3: AWSVNSQALI

J: TRBJ1-2
V: TRBV2
CDR3: ASSVTGTGYT

J: TRBJ1-6
V: TRBV5-1
CDR3: ASSLLSNPGYGRGDSPLH

J: TRBJ2-3
V: TRBV5-1
CDR3: ASSLLEIAGGPIGTDTQY

J: TRBJ2-7
V: TRBV5-6
CDR3: ASSFPGTSGSYEQY

J: TRBJ2-3
V: TRBV5-4
CDR3: ASFITGLRDTQY